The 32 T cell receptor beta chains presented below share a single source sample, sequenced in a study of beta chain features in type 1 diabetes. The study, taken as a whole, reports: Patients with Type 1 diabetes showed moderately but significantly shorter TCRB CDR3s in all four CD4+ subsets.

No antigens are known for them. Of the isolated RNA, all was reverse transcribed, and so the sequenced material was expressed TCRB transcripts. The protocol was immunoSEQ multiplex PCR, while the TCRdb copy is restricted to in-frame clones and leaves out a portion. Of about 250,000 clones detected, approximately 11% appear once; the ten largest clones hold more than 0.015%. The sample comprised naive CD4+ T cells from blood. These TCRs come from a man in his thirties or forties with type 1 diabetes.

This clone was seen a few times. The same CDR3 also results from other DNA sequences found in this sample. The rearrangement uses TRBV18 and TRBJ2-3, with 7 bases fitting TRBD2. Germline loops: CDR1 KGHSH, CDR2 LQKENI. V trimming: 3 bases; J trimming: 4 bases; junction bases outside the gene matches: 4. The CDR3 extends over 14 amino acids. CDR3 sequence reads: CASSPTSGADTQYF. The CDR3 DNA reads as TGTGCCAGCTCACCGACCAGCGGGGCAGATACGCAGTATTTT.

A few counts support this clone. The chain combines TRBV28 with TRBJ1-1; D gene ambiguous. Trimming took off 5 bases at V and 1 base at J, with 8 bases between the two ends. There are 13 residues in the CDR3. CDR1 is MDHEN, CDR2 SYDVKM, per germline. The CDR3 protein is CASSRSWNTEAFF. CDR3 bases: TGTGCCAGCAGTCGCAGTTGGAACACTGAAGCTTTCTTT.

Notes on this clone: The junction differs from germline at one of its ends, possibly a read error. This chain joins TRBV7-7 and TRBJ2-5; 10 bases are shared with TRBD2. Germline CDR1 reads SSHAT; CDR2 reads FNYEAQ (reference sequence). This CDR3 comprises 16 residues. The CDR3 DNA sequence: TGTGCTAGCAGCCCCGGCTCGGCTAGCGGGGGCGAGACCCAGTACTTC. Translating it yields CASSPGSASGGETQYF.

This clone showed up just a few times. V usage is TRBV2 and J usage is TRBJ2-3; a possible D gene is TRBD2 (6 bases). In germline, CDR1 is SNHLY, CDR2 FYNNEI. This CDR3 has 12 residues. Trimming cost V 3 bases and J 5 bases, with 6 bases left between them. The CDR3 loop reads CASSEGGDTQYF. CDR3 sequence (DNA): TGTGCCAGCAGTGAGGGGGGAGATACGCAGTATTTT. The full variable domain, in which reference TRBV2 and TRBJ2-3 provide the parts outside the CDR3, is EPEVTQTPSHQVTQMGQEVILRCVPISNHLYFYWYRQILGQKVEFLVSFYNNEISEKSEIFDDQFSVERPDGSNFTLKIRSTKLEDSAMYFCASSEGGDTQYFGPGTRLTVL.

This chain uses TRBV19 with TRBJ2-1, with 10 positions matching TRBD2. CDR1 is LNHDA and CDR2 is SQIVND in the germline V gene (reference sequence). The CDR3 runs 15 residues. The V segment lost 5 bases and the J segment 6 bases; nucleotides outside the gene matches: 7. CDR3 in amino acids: CASSSSGGVVNEQFF. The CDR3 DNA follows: TGTGCCAGTAGTTCAAGCGGGGGGGTGGTCAATGAGCAGTTCTTC. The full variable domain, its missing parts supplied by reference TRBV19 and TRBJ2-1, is DGGITQSPKYLFRKEGQNVTLSCEQNLNHDAMYWYRQDPGQGLRLIYYSQIVNDFQKGDIAEGYSVSREKKESFPLTVTSAQKNPTAFYLCASSSSGGVVNEQFFGPGTRLTVL.

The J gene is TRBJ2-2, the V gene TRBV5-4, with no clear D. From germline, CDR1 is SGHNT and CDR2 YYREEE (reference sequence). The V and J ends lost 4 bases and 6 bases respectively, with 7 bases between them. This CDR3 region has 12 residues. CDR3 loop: CASSPVAGELFF. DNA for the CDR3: TGTGCCAGCAGCCCCGTCGCCGGGGAGCTGTTTTTT.

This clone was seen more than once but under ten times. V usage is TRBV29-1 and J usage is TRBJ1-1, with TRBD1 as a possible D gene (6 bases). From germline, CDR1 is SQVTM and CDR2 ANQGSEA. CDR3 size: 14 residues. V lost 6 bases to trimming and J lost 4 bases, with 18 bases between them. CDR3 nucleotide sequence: TGCAGCGTGGGGGCTGGTGCAGGAGGCACTGAAGCTTTCTTT. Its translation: CSVGAGAGGTEAFF.

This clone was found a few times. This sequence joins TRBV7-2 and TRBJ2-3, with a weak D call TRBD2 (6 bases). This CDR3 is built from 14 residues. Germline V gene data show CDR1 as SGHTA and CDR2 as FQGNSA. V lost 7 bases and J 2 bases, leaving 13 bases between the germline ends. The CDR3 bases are TGTGCCAGCACGGGGCGGGGCCTCACAGATACGCAGTATTTT. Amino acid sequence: CASTGRGLTDTQYF.

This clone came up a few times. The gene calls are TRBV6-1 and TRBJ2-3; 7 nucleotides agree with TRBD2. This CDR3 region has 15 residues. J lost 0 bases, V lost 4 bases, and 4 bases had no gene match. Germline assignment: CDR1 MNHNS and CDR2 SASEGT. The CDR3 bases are TGTGCCAGCAGTGGGAGCGGGGTGAGCACAGATACGCAGTATTTT. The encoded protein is CASSGSGVSTDTQYF.

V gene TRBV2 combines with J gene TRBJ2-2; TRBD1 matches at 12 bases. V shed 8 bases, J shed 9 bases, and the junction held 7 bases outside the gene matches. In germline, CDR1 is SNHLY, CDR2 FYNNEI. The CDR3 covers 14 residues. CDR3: CASCGTGGNRELFF. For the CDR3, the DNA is TGTGCCAGCTGTGGGACAGGGGGCAACAGGGAGCTGTTTTTT.

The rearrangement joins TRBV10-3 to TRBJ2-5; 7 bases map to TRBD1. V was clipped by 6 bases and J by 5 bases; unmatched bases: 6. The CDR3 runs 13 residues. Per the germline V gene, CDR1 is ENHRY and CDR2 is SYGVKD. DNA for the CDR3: TGTGCCATCAGCCGACAGGGAAGCGAGACCCAGTACTTC. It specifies CAISRQGSETQYF.

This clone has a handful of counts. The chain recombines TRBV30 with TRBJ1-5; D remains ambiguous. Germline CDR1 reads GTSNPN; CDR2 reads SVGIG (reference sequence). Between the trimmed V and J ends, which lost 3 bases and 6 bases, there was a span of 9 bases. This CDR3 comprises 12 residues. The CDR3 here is CAWSFLSQPQHF. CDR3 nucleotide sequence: TGTGCCTGGAGCTTTCTCAGTCAGCCCCAGCATTTT.

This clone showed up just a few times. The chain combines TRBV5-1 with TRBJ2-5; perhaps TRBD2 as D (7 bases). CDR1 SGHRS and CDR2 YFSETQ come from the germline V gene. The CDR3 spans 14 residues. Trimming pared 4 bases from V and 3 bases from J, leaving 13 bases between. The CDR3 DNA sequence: TGCGCCAGCAGCCCGGGGGGCGTCGAAGAGACCCAGTACTTC. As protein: CASSPGGVEETQYF.

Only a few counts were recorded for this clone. The CDR3 region is CASSLGLADLGEQYF. The DNA for the CDR3 is TGCGCCAGCAGCTTGGGACTAGCGGACTTAGGGGAGCAGTACTTC. V and J are TRBV5-1 and TRBJ2-7, with TRBD2 matching 9 bases. Germline V gene sequence: CDR1 SGHRS, CDR2 YFSETQ. J lost 7 bases, V lost 0 bases, and 8 bases had no gene match. The CDR3 consists of 15 residues.

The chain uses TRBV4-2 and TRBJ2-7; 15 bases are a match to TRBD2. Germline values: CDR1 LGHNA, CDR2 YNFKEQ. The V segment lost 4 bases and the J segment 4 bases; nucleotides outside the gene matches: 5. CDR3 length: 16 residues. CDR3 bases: TGTGCCAGCAGCCTAGGACTAGCGGGGGGGCAATACGAGCAGTACTTC. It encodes CASSLGLAGGQYEQYF.

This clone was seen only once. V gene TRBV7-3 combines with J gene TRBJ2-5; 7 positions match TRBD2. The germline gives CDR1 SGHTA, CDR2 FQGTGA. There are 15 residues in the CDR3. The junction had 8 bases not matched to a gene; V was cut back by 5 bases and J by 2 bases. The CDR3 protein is CASSPPLAEQETQYF. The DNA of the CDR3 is TGTGCCAGCAGCCCCCCCCTAGCGGAGCAAGAGACCCAGTACTTC.

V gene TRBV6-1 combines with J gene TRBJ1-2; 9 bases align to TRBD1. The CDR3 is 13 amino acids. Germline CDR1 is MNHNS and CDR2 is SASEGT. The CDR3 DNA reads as TGTGCTGCGGGGACAGGGCCCACCTATGGCTACACCTTC. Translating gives CAAGTGPTYGYTF.

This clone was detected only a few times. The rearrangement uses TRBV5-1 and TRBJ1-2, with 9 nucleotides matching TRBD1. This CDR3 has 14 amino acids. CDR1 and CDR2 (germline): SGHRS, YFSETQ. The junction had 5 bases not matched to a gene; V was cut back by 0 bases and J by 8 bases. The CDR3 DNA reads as TGCGCCAGCAGCTTGGACAGGGGGCGGGAAGGCTACACCTTC. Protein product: CASSLDRGREGYTF.

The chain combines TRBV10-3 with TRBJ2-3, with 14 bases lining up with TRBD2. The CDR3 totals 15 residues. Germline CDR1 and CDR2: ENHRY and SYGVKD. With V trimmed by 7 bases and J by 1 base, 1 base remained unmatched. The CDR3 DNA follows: TGTGCCATCACGGGACTAGCGGGGGGCACAGATACGCAGTATTTT. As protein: CAITGLAGGTDTQYF.

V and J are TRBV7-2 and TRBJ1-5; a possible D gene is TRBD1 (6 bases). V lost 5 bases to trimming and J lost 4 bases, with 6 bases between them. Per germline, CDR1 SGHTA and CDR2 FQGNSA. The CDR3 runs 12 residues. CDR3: CASSRGNQPQHF. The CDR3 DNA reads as TGTGCCAGCAGCAGGGGGAATCAGCCCCAGCATTTT.

The CDR3: CASSLGGPSTDTQYF. Here the CDR3 DNA reads TGTGCCAGCAGCTTAGGAGGGCCCAGCACAGATACGCAGTATTTT. V and J are TRBV7-6 and TRBJ2-3, with D maybe TRBD2 (5 bases). Germline CDR1 and CDR2: SGHVS and FNYEAQ. Between the trimmed V and J ends, which lost 1 base and 0 bases, there was a span of 8 bases. The CDR3 spans 15 residues.

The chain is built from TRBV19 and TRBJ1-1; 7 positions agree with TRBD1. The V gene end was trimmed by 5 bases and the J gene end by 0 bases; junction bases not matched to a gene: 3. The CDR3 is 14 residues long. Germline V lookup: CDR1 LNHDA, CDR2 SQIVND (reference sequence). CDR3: CASSPGTVNTEAFF. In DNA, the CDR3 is TGTGCCAGTAGTCCGGGGACAGTGAACACTGAAGCTTTCTTT.

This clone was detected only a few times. The chain's CDR3 is CASSVEGHTEAFF. The CDR3 DNA reads TGTGCCAGCAGCGTAGAGGGGCACACTGAAGCTTTCTTT. V usage is TRBV9 and J usage is TRBJ1-1; D may be TRBD1 (5 bases). This CDR3 has 13 amino acids. The V end lost 0 bases, the J end lost 3 bases, and 6 bases lay between the germline ends. The germline gives CDR1 SGDLS, CDR2 YYNGEE.

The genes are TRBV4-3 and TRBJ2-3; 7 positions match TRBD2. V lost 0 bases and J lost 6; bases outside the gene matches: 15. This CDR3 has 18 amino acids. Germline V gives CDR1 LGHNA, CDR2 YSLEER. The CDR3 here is CASSQDRPSGDVGDTQYF. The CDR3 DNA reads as TGCGCCAGCAGCCAAGATCGTCCCAGCGGGGATGTGGGGGATACGCAGTATTTT.

The CDR3 sequence: CASSPTQGGQYF. The CDR3 DNA sequence: TGCGCCAGCAGCCCAACGCAGGGAGGGCAGTATTTT. This chain joins TRBV4-1 and TRBJ2-3, with D perhaps matching TRBD2 (6 bases). Looked up from germline, CDR1 is MGHRA and CDR2 is YSYEKL. The V and J ends lost 4 bases and 11 bases respectively, with 13 bases between them. This CDR3 has 12 residues.

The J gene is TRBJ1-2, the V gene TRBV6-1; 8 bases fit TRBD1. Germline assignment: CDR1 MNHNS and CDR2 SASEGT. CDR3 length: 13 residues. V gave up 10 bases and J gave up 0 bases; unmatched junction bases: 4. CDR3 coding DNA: TGTGCCACCCGGGACAGGCCTAACTATGGCTACACCTTC. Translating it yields CATRDRPNYGYTF.

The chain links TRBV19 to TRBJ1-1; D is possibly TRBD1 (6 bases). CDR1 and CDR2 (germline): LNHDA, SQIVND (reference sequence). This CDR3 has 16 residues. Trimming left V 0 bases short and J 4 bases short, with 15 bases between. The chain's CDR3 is CASSIDLWKGGTEAFF. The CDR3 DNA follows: TGTGCCAGTAGTATAGATTTGTGGAAAGGGGGCACTGAAGCTTTCTTT.

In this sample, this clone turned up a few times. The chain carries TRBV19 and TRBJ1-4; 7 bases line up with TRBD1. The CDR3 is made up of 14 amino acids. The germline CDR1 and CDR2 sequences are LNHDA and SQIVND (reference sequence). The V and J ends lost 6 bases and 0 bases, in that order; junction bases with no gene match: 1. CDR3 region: CASSGTATNEKLFF. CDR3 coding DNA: TGTGCCAGTAGCGGGACAGCAACTAATGAAAAACTGTTTTTT.

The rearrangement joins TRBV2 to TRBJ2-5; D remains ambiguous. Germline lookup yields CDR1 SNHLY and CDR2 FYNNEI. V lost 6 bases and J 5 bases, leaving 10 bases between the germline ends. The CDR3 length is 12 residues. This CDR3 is CASRAPLETQYF. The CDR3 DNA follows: TGTGCCAGCAGGGCCCCTCTGGAGACCCAGTACTTC.

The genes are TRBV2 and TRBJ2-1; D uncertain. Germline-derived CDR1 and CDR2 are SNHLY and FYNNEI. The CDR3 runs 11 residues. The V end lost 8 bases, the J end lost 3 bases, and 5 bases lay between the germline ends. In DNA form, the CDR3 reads TGTGCCAGCGTCTACTACAATGAGCAGTTCTTC. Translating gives CASVYYNEQFF. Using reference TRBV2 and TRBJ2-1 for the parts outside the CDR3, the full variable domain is EPEVTQTPSHQVTQMGQEVILRCVPISNHLYFYWYRQILGQKVEFLVSFYNNEISEKSEIFDDQFSVERPDGSNFTLKIRSTKLEDSAMYFCASVYYNEQFFGPGTRLTVL.

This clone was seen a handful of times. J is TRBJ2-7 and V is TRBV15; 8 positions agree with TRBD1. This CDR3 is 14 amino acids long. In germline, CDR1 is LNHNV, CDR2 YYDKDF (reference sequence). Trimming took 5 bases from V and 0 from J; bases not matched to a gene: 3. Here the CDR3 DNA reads TGTGCCACCAGCGCTGGGACAGGCTCCTACGAGCAGTACTTC. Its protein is CATSAGTGSYEQYF.

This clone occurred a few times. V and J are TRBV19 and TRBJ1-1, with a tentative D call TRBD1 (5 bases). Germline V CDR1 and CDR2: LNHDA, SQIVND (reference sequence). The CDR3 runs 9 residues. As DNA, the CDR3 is TGTGCGAGCGAACAGGCGGCTTTCTTT. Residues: CASEQAAFF.